The 5 T cell receptor beta chains below were found in one sample sequenced in a study of T cell responses to AZD1222 COVID-19 vaccine. The table came from immunoSEQ multiplex PCR; TCRdb's copy has only in-frame clones and leaves some out. The sample lists roughly 160,000 clones; 70% to 90% were seen once. This sample comprised peripheral blood, obtained 28 days after the second AZD1222 dose. The origin of the receptors is an adult who received the AZD1222 COVID-19 vaccine.

The CDR3: CASSQWTGGKATRAYEQYF. The CDR3 DNA reads as TGTGCCAGCAGCCAGTGGACAGGGGGCAAGGCTACAAGGGCCTACGAGCAGTACTTC. The chain carries TRBV14 and TRBJ2-7; 11 nucleotides line up with TRBD1. This CDR3 has 19 residues. Germline CDR1 and CDR2: SGHDN and FVKESK. J gave up 2 bases and V 3 bases, and 15 bases lay outside the gene matches.

CDR3 sequence: CAISKKQGEGTEAFF. CDR3 DNA: TGTGCCATCAGTAAAAAACAGGGGGAGGGCACTGAAGCTTTCTTT. This sequence joins TRBV10-3 and TRBJ1-1; 8 bases line up with TRBD1. This CDR3 has 15 amino acids. V gave up 5 bases and J gave up 4 bases; unmatched junction bases: 9. In germline, CDR1 is ENHRY, CDR2 SYGVKD.

The CDR3 region has the DNA TGTGCCAGTAGTATAGGGGCCAGGGCGGACTATGGCTACACCTTC. This translates into CASSIGARADYGYTF. The chain joins TRBV19 to TRBJ1-2, with D possibly being TRBD1 (5 bases). The germline V gene encodes CDR1 LNHDA and CDR2 SQIVND (reference sequence). V was trimmed by 1 base and J by 3 bases, leaving 12 bases between them. CDR3 length: 15 amino acids.

The chain joins TRBV5-4 to TRBJ2-1; 9 nucleotides match TRBD2. Germline V CDR1 and CDR2: SGHNT, YYREEE (reference sequence). V lost 2 bases and J lost 2; bases outside the gene matches: 2. The CDR3 length is 15 residues. The CDR3 region is CASSLRGGAYNEQFF. The CDR3 nucleotides are TGTGCCAGCAGCTTACGCGGGGGGGCCTACAATGAGCAGTTCTTC.

In its sample, this clone was seen once. The V gene is TRBV10-1, the J gene TRBJ1-1; 8 bases are a match to TRBD1. CDR3 length: 17 residues. CDR1 is WNHNN and CDR2 is SYGVQD in the germline V gene (reference sequence). The ends lost 3 bases at V and 11 bases at J; junction bases unmatched: 20. DNA for the CDR3: TGCGCCAGCAGTGACGCTGATCTCCGGGACAGGACCCTGAAGGCTTTCTTT. Its translation: CASSDADLRDRTLKAFF.